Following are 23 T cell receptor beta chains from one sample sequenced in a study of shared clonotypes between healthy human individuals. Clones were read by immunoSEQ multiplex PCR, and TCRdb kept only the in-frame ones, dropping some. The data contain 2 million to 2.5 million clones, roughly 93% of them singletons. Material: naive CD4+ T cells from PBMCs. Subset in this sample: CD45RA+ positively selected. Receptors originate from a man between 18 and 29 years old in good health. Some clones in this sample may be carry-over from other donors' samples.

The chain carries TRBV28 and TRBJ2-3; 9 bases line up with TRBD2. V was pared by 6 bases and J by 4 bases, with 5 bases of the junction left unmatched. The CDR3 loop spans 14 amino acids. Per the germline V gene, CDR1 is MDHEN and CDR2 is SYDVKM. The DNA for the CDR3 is TGTGCCAGCAGCTTCGGGACTAGCTCAGATACGCAGTATTTT. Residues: CASSFGTSSDTQYF.

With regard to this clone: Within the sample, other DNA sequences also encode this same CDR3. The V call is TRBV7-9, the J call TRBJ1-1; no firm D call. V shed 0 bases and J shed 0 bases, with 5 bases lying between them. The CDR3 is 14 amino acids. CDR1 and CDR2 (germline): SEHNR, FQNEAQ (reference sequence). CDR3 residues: CASSLAQMNTEAFF. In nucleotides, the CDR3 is TGTGCCAGCAGCTTAGCCCAAATGAACACTGAAGCTTTCTTT.

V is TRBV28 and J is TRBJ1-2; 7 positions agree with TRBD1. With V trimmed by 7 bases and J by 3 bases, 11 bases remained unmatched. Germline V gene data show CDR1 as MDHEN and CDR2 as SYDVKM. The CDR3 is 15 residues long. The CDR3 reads CASTYGGGEDYGYTF. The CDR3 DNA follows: TGTGCCAGCACGTACGGAGGGGGCGAGGACTATGGCTACACCTTC.

For the CDR3, the DNA is TGTGCCTCCTACAGGGTCCCCCTCTCTGGGGCCAACGTCCTGACTTTC. Its protein is CASYRVPLSGANVLTF. The V call is TRBV7-2, the J call TRBJ2-6; D is possibly TRBD1 (6 bases). The germline CDR1 and CDR2 sequences are SGHTA and FQGNSA. The CDR3 is 16 amino acids. The V end lost 11 bases, the J end lost 0 bases, and 17 bases lay between the germline ends.

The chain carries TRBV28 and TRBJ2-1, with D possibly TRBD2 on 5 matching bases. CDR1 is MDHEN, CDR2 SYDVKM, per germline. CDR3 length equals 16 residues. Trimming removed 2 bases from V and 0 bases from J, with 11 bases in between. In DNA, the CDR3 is TGTGCCAGCAGTTTACCGGGGAAGAGCTCCTACAATGAGCAGTTCTTC. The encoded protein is CASSLPGKSSYNEQFF. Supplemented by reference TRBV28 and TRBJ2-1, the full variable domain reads DVKVTQSSRYLVKRTGEKVFLECVQDMDHENMFWYRQDPGLGLRLIYFSYDVKMKEKGDIPEGYSVSREKKERFSLILESASTNQTSMYLCASSLPGKSSYNEQFFGPGTRLTVL.

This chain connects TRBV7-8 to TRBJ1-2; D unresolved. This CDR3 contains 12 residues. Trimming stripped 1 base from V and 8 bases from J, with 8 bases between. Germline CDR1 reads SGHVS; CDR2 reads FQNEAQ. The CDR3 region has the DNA TGTGCCAGCAGCTTAGAATCGTGGGGCTACACCTTC. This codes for CASSLESWGYTF.

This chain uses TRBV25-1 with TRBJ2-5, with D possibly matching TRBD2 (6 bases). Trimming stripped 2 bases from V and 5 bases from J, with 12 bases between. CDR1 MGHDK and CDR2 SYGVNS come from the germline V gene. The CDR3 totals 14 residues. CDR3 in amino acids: CASSEGRGWETQYF. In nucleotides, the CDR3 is TGTGCCAGCAGTGAAGGCCGGGGGTGGGAGACCCAGTACTTC.

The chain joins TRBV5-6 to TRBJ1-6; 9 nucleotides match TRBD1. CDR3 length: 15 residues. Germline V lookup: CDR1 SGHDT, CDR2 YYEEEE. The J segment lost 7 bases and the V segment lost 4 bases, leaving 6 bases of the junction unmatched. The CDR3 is CASSATGGPNSPLHF. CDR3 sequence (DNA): TGTGCCAGCAGCGCAACAGGGGGCCCGAATTCACCCCTCCACTTT.

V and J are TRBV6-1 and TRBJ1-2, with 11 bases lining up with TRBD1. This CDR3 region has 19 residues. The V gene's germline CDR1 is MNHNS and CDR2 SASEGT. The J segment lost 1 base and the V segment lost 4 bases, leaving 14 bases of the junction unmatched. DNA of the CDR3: TGTGCCAGCAGTGGAGCCCACCGGGACAGGGGGACCCTTAACTATGGCTACACCTTC. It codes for CASSGAHRDRGTLNYGYTF.

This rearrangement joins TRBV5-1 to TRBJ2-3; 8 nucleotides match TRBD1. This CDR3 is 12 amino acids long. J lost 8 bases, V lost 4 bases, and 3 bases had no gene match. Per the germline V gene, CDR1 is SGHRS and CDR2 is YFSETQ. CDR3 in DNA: TGCGCCAGCAGCCCCGGACAGGGTACGCAGTATTTT. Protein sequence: CASSPGQGTQYF.

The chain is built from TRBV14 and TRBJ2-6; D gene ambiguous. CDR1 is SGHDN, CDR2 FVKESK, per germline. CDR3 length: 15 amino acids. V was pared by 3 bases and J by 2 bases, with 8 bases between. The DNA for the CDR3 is TGTGCCAGCAGCCAGTTGTGGACTGGGGCCAACGTCCTGACTTTC. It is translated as CASSQLWTGANVLTF.

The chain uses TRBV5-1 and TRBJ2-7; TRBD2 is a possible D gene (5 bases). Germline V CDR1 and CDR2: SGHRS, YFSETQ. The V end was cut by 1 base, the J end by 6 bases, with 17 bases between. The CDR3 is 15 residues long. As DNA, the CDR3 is TGCGCCAGCAGCTTGTATCGGGGAGAGATAGGCGAGCAGTACTTC. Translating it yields CASSLYRGEIGEQYF.

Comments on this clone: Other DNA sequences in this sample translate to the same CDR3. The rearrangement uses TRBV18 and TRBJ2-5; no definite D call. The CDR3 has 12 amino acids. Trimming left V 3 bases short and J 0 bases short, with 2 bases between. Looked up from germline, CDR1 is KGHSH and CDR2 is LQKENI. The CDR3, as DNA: TGTGCCAGCTCACCCGACCAAGAGACCCAGTACTTC. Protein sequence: CASSPDQETQYF.

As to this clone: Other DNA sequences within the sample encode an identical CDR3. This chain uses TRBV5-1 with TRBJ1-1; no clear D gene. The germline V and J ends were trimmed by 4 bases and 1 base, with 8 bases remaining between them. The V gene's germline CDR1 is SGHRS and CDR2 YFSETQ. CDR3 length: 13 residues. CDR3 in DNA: TGCGCCAGCAGCAGAGACCGGAACACTGAAGCTTTCTTT. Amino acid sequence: CASSRDRNTEAFF.

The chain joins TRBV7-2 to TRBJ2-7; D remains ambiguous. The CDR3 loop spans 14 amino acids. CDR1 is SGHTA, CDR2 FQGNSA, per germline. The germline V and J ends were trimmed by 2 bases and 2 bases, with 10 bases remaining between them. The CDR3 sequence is CASSLNGLPYEQYF. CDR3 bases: TGTGCCAGCAGCTTAAACGGCCTACCCTACGAGCAGTACTTC.

The CDR3 DNA reads TGTGCCAGCAGTTTAGCCGCTAGCGTGGCGGAGACCCAGTACTTC. This translates into CASSLAASVAETQYF. The genes are TRBV27 and TRBJ2-5; the D gene is possibly TRBD2 (6 bases). Germline V gene sequence: CDR1 MNHEY, CDR2 SMNVEV (reference sequence). The CDR3 is 15 amino acids. The ends were cut back, 2 bases at V and 5 bases at J, with 15 bases in the middle.

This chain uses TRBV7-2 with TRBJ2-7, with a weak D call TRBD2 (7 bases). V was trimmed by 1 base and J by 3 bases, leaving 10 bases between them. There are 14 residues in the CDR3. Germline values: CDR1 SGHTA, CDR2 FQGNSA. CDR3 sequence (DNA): TGTGCCAGCAGCTTAGTTAGGGGGGGCTACGAGCAGTACTTC. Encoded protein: CASSLVRGGYEQYF.

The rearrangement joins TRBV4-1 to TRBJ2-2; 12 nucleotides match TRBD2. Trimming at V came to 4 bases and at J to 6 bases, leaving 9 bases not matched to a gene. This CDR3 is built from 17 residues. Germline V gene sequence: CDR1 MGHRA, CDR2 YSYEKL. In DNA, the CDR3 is TGCGCCAGCAGCCGGCTAGCGGGAGGGCCAGTGGCCGGGGAGCTGTTTTTT. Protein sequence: CASSRLAGGPVAGELFF.

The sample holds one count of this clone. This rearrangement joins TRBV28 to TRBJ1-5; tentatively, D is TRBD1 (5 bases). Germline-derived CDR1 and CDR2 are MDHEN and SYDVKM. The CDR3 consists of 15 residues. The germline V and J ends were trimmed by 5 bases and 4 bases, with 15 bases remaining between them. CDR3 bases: TGTGCCAGCAGTCCAGGGACCAGACTTAATCAGCCCCAGCATTTT. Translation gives CASSPGTRLNQPQHF.

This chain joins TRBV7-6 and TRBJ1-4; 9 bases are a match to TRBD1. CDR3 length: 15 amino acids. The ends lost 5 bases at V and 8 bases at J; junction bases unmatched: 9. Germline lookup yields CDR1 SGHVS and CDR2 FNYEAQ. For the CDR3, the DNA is TGTGCCAGCAGCCCCCAACAGGGGGCCGGGGAAAAACTGTTTTTT. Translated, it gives CASSPQQGAGEKLFF.

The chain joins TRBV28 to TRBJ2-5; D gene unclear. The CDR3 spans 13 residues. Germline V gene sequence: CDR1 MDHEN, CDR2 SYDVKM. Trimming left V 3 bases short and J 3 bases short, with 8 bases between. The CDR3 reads CASSFQPKETQYF. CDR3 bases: TGTGCCAGCAGTTTTCAACCGAAAGAGACCCAGTACTTC.

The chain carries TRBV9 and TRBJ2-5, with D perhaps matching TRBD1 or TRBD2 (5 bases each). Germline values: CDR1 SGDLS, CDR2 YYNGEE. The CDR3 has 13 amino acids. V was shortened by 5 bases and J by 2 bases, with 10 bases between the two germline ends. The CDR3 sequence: CASSWGLQETQYF. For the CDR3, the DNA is TGTGCCAGCAGTTGGGGGTTACAAGAGACCCAGTACTTC.

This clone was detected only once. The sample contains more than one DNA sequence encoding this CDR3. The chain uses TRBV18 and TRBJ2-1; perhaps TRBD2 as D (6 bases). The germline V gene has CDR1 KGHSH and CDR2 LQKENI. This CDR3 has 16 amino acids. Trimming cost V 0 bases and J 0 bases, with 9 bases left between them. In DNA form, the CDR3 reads TGTGCCAGCTCACCACCGGGGGGAAGCTCCTACAATGAGCAGTTCTTC. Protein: CASSPPGGSSYNEQFF.